This paragraph covers one T cell receptor beta chain sequence. The antigen it recognizes is unknown. Nothing much larger sits one base from this clone, and base qualities are not available. The germline ends are 15 bases apart after V is trimmed by 3 bases and J by 2 bases. From a lookup of the germline V gene, CDR1 and CDR2 are SGHRS and YFSETQ. The CDR3 numbers 16 residues from cysteine through phenylalanine. The kept DNA is CDR3 alone, 48 bases in frame from the first base. These data come from a study of blood T cell repertoires in COVID-19 (dated by TCRdb to 2020 to 2022). Background on the whole study: Collaborator samples came from the United States, Italy and Spain and covered acute and convalescent phases of COVID-19. The material from the prospective study consisted of cDNA or gDNA derived from T cells, B-cell-depleted T cells, or PBMCs. The repertoires were released in a freely available public database intended as a resource for research on the immune response to SARS-CoV-2. Where available, HLA class I and class II types were taken from metadata supplied by the sample provider and were not determined by assay-based typing. Subjects who had been exposed to COVID-19, were actively infected with it, or had recovered from it provided the deeply sampled blood TCRbeta repertoires that made up the dataset. Nearly every sample came with metadata listing a de-identified subject ID, COVID-19 status, age in years and sex. Samples came from the ongoing ImmuneRACE study (first 160 participants) plus 1,254 subjects from 6 global collaborators.

Results and caveats for the whole study, not just this receptor: The amount of clinical and demographic metadata varied by source and participant and was provided uncurated.

TCRbeta CDR3 regions were amplified from genomic DNA by means of the immunoSEQ Assay, a bias-controlled multiplex PCR. On the study's bioinformatics: The number of nucleated cells in each sample was estimated by amplification of reference gene primers within the assay. To quantify the absolute abundance of each unique TCRbeta CDR3 rearrangement, sequence reads were collapsed and filtered. For each sample, productive Simpson clonality was calculated as the square root of Simpson's diversity index across productive rearrangements. TCRdb took this table from immuneACCESS and kept in-frame rearrangements with V and J called. Such tables lack part of the clones; where checked against another copy, unresolved V genes explain under half of the gap, and the rest is unexplained. V, J and clone size are taken as reported in that table, and D and trimming were inferred from the DNA itself. A total of 150,000 to 200,000 clones appear in this sample, around nine tenths of them only once. Around 17% of the sample is taken by the ten largest.

Whole blood was collected in K2EDTA tubes by collaborating institutions according to the institutions' own protocols. For TCRbeta analysis, collaborator samples were shipped as frozen whole blood, as isolated PBMCs, or as DNA extracted from either sample type. The clonotype was recovered from a man aged 55 to 70 with active or convalescent COVID-19. Input material: peripheral blood. The chain is assembled from TRBV5-1 and TRBJ2-1, with the D gene call left open. The bases read TGCGCCAGCAGCTCCCTAGACCACTATCCCTACAATGAGCAGTTCTTC. Its protein is CASSSLDHYPYNEQFF.